This is a list of T cell receptor beta chains from one sample in a study of blood T cell repertoires in COVID-19. Assay used: immunoSEQ multiplex PCR; TCRdb lists only in-frame clones, some missing. The top ten hold 4.5% to 7% of the sample, which has 180,000 or so clones, about 82% seen once. Specimen: PBMCs or T cells enriched from blood (not recorded which). These receptors originate from a man between 35 and 55 years old with acute COVID-19. The CDR3 runs from the conserved cysteine through the conserved F or W. The D gene is left open where the match is weak. Only some rows state a clone size, as once, few, many or a class for expanded clones.

d_call	v_call	clone_size	j_call	cdr3_nt	cdr3_aa
TRBD2	TRBV9	few	TRBJ2-1	TGTGCCAGCAGCCCGACGGCTAGCGGTAGCTCCTACAATGAGCAGTTCTTC	CASSPTASGSSYNEQFF
NA	TRBV10-2	NA	TRBJ1-5	TGCGCCAGCAGTGGGCTAATGGTAGTAGGGGCTAGGCAGGATCAGCCCCAGCATTTT	CASSGLMVVGARQDQPQHF
NA	TRBV15	once	TRBJ2-7	TGTGCCACCAGCAGGGGACTGAATCCCTACGAGCAGTACTTC	CATSRGLNPYEQYF
NA	TRBV9	NA	TRBJ1-2	TGTGCCAGCAGCGTCGACGGGAAGGATGGCTACACCTTC	CASSVDGKDGYTF
TRBD2	TRBV30	once	TRBJ2-5	TGTGCCTGGACCACTGGGACTAGCGGGGTCTCCGGAGAGACCCAGTACTTC	CAWTTGTSGVSGETQYF
NA	TRBV24-1	NA	TRBJ2-3	TGTGCCACCAGTGTCTGGCGAGGAGGGACAGATACGCAGTATTTT	CATSVWRGGTDTQYF
TRBD2	TRBV6-4	many	TRBJ2-3	TGTGCCAGCAGCGCACTAGCGGGAGCAGATACGCAGTATTTT	CASSALAGADTQYF
TRBD1	TRBV6-5	NA	TRBJ1-2	TGTGCCAGCAGTTACCCGGACAGGGGAAGTGGCTACACCTTC	CASSYPDRGSGYTF
NA	TRBV28	NA	TRBJ2-5	TGTGCCAGCAGGCGTGGCCTAGACCAAGAGACCCAGTACTTC	CASRRGLDQETQYF
TRBD1	TRBV19	NA	TRBJ2-5	TGTGCCAGTAGACGACAGGGGGAAGCAGGGGAGACCCAGTACTTC	CASRRQGEAGETQYF
NA	TRBV5-4	NA	TRBJ2-7	TGTGCCAGCAGCTTGGGTAGCTTGCGGGCGAGCTCCTACGAGCAGTACTTC	CASSLGSLRASSYEQYF
TRBD2	TRBV19	NA	TRBJ2-7	TGTGCCAACCTAGCGGGAGGGACATGGAACGAGCAGTACTTC	CANLAGGTWNEQYF
NA	TRBV7-9	NA	TRBJ2-7	TGTGCCAGCAGCTTAGCGCCGGCGGTCACCTACGAGCAGTACTTC	CASSLAPAVTYEQYF
NA	TRBV6-5	few	TRBJ2-1	TGTGCCAGCAGTTATCGAGGGGGCAATGAGCAGTTCTTC	CASSYRGGNEQFF
TRBD2	TRBV10-3	NA	TRBJ2-5	TGTGCCATCAGTGAGTCGGTCTCCGGGACTAGCGGGAGGGGTAGAGAGACCCAGTACTTC	CAISESVSGTSGRGRETQYF
NA	TRBV28	NA	TRBJ1-2	TGTGCCAGCAGTTTAGCGAGACAGGACTATGGCTACACCTTC	CASSLARQDYGYTF
NA	TRBV28	NA	TRBJ1-1	TGTGCCAGCAGCCCCACGACACCGAACACTGAAGCTTTCTTT	CASSPTTPNTEAFF
NA	TRBV2	NA	TRBJ1-2	TGTGCCAGCAGTGCCTCCGAAGGGGGATATGGCTACACCTTC	CASSASEGGYGYTF
TRBD1	TRBV14	NA	TRBJ2-2	TGTGCCAGCAGCCAAGCGGACAGGGGGGGTACCGGGGAGCTGTTTTTT	CASSQADRGGTGELFF
TRBD1	TRBV12-3/TRBV12-4	NA	TRBJ1-4	TGTGCCAGCAGTCGACAGGGAGGTGAAAAACTGTTTTTT	CASSRQGGEKLFF
TRBD1	TRBV29-1	NA	TRBJ1-2	TGCAGCGTTCCAATAGTGATTTCGGGACAGGGCGGGTATGGCTACACCTTC	CSVPIVISGQGGYGYTF
NA	TRBV28	NA	TRBJ1-1	TGTGCCAGCAACGCAGGGACTGAAGCTTTCTTT	CASNAGTEAFF
TRBD2	TRBV3-1/TRBV3-2	NA	TRBJ2-7	TGTGCCAGCAGCCAAGGTCGGCGTTCGGGACTAGCGGTTTCCTACGAGCAGTACTTC	CASSQGRRSGLAVSYEQYF
NA	TRBV25-1	NA	TRBJ1-3	TGTGCCAGCAGTCCCCCCTCGGGTGGTACTGGAAACACCATATATTTT	CASSPPSGGTGNTIYF
NA	TRBV6-1	NA	TRBJ2-7	TGTGCCAGCAGTGAACGAAGTCGGGGAGGCGAGCAGTACTTC	CASSERSRGGEQYF
NA	TRBV29-1	NA	TRBJ1-1	TGCAGCGCCCGAAGGGAGGGTACTGAAGCTTTCTTT	CSARREGTEAFF
TRBD1	TRBV13	NA	TRBJ2-7	TGTGCCAGCAGCTTGGGACAGGGGATTTACGAGCAGTACTTC	CASSLGQGIYEQYF
TRBD1	TRBV7-9	once	TRBJ1-6	TGTGCCAGCAGCACCGGGACAGACAATTCACCCCTCCACTTT	CASSTGTDNSPLHF